Below, 23 T cell receptor beta chains from the same sample are listed, as sequenced in a study of blood T cell repertoires in COVID-19 (dated by TCRdb to 2020 to 2022). The method behind the library was the immunoSEQ multiplex PCR assay. Entries here come from immuneACCESS through TCRdb and include only in-frame sequences with V and J called. Some clones fail to appear in such tables; in the studies checked, an unresolved V gene covers under half of the shortfall, and the cause of the remainder is unknown. This sample holds roughly 190,000 clones; around four fifths were observed only once. The ten largest account for about 12% of the sample. The sequenced sample was PBMCs or T cells enriched from blood (not recorded which). These receptors all stem from a man in his forties or fifties who had recovered from COVID-19.

The chain has TRBV20-1 and TRBJ2-7, with D possibly TRBD2 on 5 matching bases. The V and J ends lost 7 bases and 3 bases respectively, with 7 bases between them. Germline V gives CDR1 DFQATT, CDR2 SNEGSKA (reference sequence). This CDR3 comprises 10 residues. The CDR3 spells CSVGSYEQYF. Here the CDR3 DNA reads TGCAGTGTTGGGAGCTACGAGCAGTACTTC.

The chain recombines TRBV27 with TRBJ1-3, with D perhaps matching TRBD1 (6 bases). CDR3 length equals 15 residues. The V gene lost 5 bases and the J gene lost 0 bases, with 11 bases spanning the gap. The V gene's germline CDR1 is MNHEY and CDR2 SMNVEV (reference sequence). The CDR3 is CASSTYRDSGNTIYF. CDR3 in DNA: TGTGCCAGCAGTACCTACAGGGACTCTGGAAACACCATATATTTT.

V is TRBV7-9 and J is TRBJ1-2; tentative D call: TRBD1 (5 bases). The CDR3 covers 16 residues. Germline V gives CDR1 SEHNR, CDR2 FQNEAQ (reference sequence). Deletions cut 0 bases from V and 4 bases from J, with 15 bases between. CDR3 sequence reads: CASSLAGRQGGYGYTF. As DNA, the CDR3 is TGTGCCAGCAGCTTAGCGGGCAGGCAGGGAGGCTATGGCTACACCTTC.

This chain uses TRBV7-8 with TRBJ2-7, with 8 positions matching TRBD2. From germline, CDR1 is SGHVS and CDR2 FQNEAQ. The CDR3 sequence is 15 residues long. With V trimmed by 4 bases and J by 5 bases, 10 bases remained unmatched. This CDR3 is CASSSGSGSSDEQYF. The CDR3 DNA follows: TGTGCCAGCAGCTCAGGGAGCGGGAGTAGCGACGAGCAGTACTTC.

The rearrangement links TRBV7-6 to TRBJ1-2; 10 bases are shared with TRBD1. Trimming took 5 bases from V and 2 from J; bases not matched to a gene: 2. The V gene's germline CDR1 is SGHVS and CDR2 FNYEAQ. CDR3 length equals 14 residues. In DNA, the CDR3 is TGTGCCAGCAGCCCGGGACAGGGGAACTATGGCTACACCTTC. This codes for CASSPGQGNYGYTF.

CDR3 in amino acids: CASSEDGSWETQYF. The CDR3 coding sequence is TGTGCCAGCAGTGAAGATGGCTCATGGGAGACCCAGTACTTC. This chain uses TRBV6-1 with TRBJ2-5; D not resolved. There are 14 residues in the CDR3. V lost 1 base and J 5 bases, leaving 11 bases between the germline ends. CDR1 and CDR2 (germline): MNHNS, SASEGT.

V and J are TRBV5-1 and TRBJ1-1; possible D gene TRBD1, 5 bases. Germline CDR1 and CDR2: SGHRS and YFSETQ. V lost 2 bases, J lost 1 base, and 6 bases lay in between. This CDR3 is 13 amino acids long. CDR3 residues: CASSFTGNTEAFF. The CDR3, as DNA: TGCGCCAGCAGCTTTACAGGGAACACTGAAGCTTTCTTT. The variable domain in full, with the rest retrieved from reference TRBV5-1 and TRBJ1-1, is KAGVTQTPRYLIKTRGQQVTLSCSPISGHRSVSWYQQTPGQGLQFLFEYFSETQRNKGNFPGRFSGRQFSNSRSEMNVSTLELGDSALYLCASSFTGNTEAFFGQGTRLTVV.

The V call is TRBV7-9, the J call TRBJ1-2; D remains unclear. CDR1 and CDR2 (germline): SEHNR, FQNEAQ (reference sequence). V gave up 2 bases and J gave up 4 bases, with 17 bases separating them. The CDR3 contains 16 residues. The CDR3 sequence: CASSLTDTRISYGYTF. The CDR3 nucleotides read TGTGCCAGCAGCTTAACCGACACTCGAATCTCCTATGGCTACACCTTC.

CDR3 region: CASSFGANNYGYTF. Here the CDR3 DNA reads TGTGCCAGCAGCTTCGGTGCGAACAACTATGGCTACACCTTC. The chain employs TRBV5-6 and TRBJ1-2; no clear D. Trimming removed 2 bases from V and 2 bases from J, with 10 bases in between. This CDR3 spans 14 amino acids. Germline CDR1 is SGHDT and CDR2 is YYEEEE. Based on the CDR3 plus reference TRBV5-6 and TRBJ1-2, the full variable domain is DAGVTQSPTHLIKTRGQQVTLRCSPKSGHDTVSWYQQALGQGPQFIFQYYEEEERQRGNFPDRFSGHQFPNYSSELNVNALLLGDSALYLCASSFGANNYGYTFGSGTRLTVV.

The chain recombines TRBV18 with TRBJ1-1; weak D call: TRBD1 (6 bases). CDR3 size: 18 residues. Germline V CDR1 and CDR2: KGHSH, LQKENI. V shed 3 bases and J shed 1 base, with 21 bases lying between them. CDR3 sequence reads: CASSPTASGTMRNTEAFF. The CDR3 nucleotides are TGTGCCAGCTCACCGACCGCTTCCGGGACAATGCGGAACACTGAAGCTTTCTTT.

The chain employs TRBV3-1 (or the pseudogene TRBV3-2) and TRBJ2-7, with 10 bases matching TRBD1. The CDR3 has 14 amino acids. Losses at the gene ends were 4 bases for V and 6 bases for J; bases not matched to a gene: 6. Per germline, CDR1 LGHDT and CDR2 YNNKEL (reference sequence). CDR3 residues: CASSLTRQGAEQYF. Written as DNA, the CDR3 is TGTGCCAGCAGCCTCACTAGACAGGGGGCCGAGCAGTACTTC.

The chain has TRBV18 and TRBJ1-3; D gene unclear. Trimming shortened V by 3 bases and J by 2 bases, and 8 bases separated the two germline ends. The CDR3 is 14 amino acids. The germline CDR1 and CDR2 sequences are KGHSH and LQKENI. The CDR3 loop is CASSPQDAGNTIYF. In DNA, the CDR3 is TGTGCCAGCTCACCCCAGGATGCTGGAAACACCATATATTTT.

The chain employs TRBV6-2 or TRBV6-3 and TRBJ1-1; TRBD1 matches 7 bases. Per germline, CDR1 MNHEY and CDR2 SVGEGT. This CDR3 is built from 15 residues. After removal of 2 bases from V and 5 bases from J, the junction contained 8 bases not matched to a gene. The CDR3 DNA reads TGTGCCAGCAGTTACCAAGGACAGGACCTAACTGAAGCTTTCTTT. Translated: CASSYQGQDLTEAFF.

The genes are TRBV6-2 or TRBV6-3 and TRBJ2-5, with TRBD2 matching 12 bases. Unmatched junction bases numbered 11, after V lost 5 bases and J lost 1 base. Looked up from germline, CDR1 is MNHEY and CDR2 is SVGEGT. The CDR3 contains 18 residues. The CDR3 DNA reads TGTGCCAGCAGTGAGCGCGGCCTAGCGGGAGGGGTCCAAGAGACCCAGTACTTC. Translated, it gives CASSERGLAGGVQETQYF.

The sample holds a few counts of this clone. This chain joins TRBV28 and TRBJ2-4; 13 positions agree with TRBD2. Germline V lookup: CDR1 MDHEN, CDR2 SYDVKM. This CDR3 contains 16 residues. V was clipped by 7 bases and J by 4 bases; unmatched bases: 7. The DNA of the CDR3 is TGTGCCAGCACCATGGGACTAGCGGGGCTTAAAAACATTCAGTACTTC. It encodes CASTMGLAGLKNIQYF.

This chain joins TRBV5-6 and TRBJ2-4, with TRBD1 matching over 7 bases. The CDR3 covers 12 residues. With 3 bases clipped from V and 13 bases from J, the junction kept 7 bases outside the gene matches. From germline, CDR1 is SGHDT and CDR2 YYEEEE. As DNA, the CDR3 is TGTGCCAGCAGCTCCACCACAGGGGTGCAGTACTTC. Encoded protein: CASSSTTGVQYF.

The chain recombines TRBV13 with TRBJ1-1; 8 bases line up with TRBD1. Germline CDR1 PRHDT, CDR2 FYEKMQ (reference sequence). The CDR3 has 14 residues. Losses at the gene ends were 5 bases for V and 1 base for J; bases not matched to a gene: 3. As DNA, the CDR3 is TGTGCCAGCAGCCCGGGGACAGGGAACACTGAAGCTTTCTTT. It specifies CASSPGTGNTEAFF. Combining the CDR3 with reference TRBV13 and TRBJ1-1 gives the whole variable domain AAGVIQSPRHLIKEKRETATLKCYPIPRHDTVYWYQQGPGQDPQFLISFYEKMQSDKGSIPDRFSAQQFSDYHSELNMSSLELGDSALYFCASSPGTGNTEAFFGQGTRLTVV.

The rearrangement uses TRBV24-1 and TRBJ2-7; maybe TRBD2 (5 bases). CDR1 and CDR2 (germline): KGHDR, SFDVKD. The CDR3 covers 16 residues. Trimming cost V 1 base and J 3 bases, with 15 bases left between them. CDR3 sequence reads: CATSDFKTSSVYEQYF. As DNA, the CDR3 is TGTGCCACCAGTGATTTCAAAACTAGTTCCGTCTACGAGCAGTACTTC.

In this sample, this clone turned up once. The rearrangement joins TRBV7-9 to TRBJ1-1; D gene ambiguous. With 1 base removed from V and 5 bases from J, the gap between germline ends came to 8 bases. The germline V gene has CDR1 SEHNR and CDR2 FQNEAQ (reference sequence). The CDR3 extends over 13 amino acids. Here the CDR3 reads CASSLGSGTEAFF. The CDR3 nucleotides are TGTGCCAGCAGCTTAGGATCGGGGACTGAAGCTTTCTTT.

There are a few counts of this clone. The rearrangement links TRBV13 to TRBJ2-6; tentative D call: TRBD2 (6 bases). CDR3 length equals 15 residues. V was cut by 2 bases and J by 4 bases, with 9 bases left in between. Germline V CDR1 and CDR2: PRHDT, FYEKMQ (reference sequence). The CDR3 is CASSLRGLGANVLTF. Written as DNA, the CDR3 is TGTGCCAGCAGCTTACGGGGACTGGGGGCCAACGTCCTGACTTTC.

The chain combines TRBV13 with TRBJ1-3; D gene unclear. Trimming left V 5 bases short and J 6 bases short, with 8 bases between. The germline V gene has CDR1 PRHDT and CDR2 FYEKMQ (reference sequence). This CDR3 is 12 amino acids long. CDR3 DNA: TGTGCCAGCAGCCAAAACTCAAACACCATATATTTT. Its translation: CASSQNSNTIYF.

The chain links TRBV6-4 to TRBJ1-6; 8 positions agree with TRBD1. The CDR3 totals 14 residues. Trimming removed 3 bases from V and 5 bases from J; junction bases left unmatched: 0. The germline V gene has CDR1 MRHNA and CDR2 SNTAGT. The CDR3: CASSEDRDNSPLHF. Here the CDR3 DNA reads TGTGCCAGCAGTGAGGACAGGGATAATTCACCCCTCCACTTT.

CDR3 sequence: CASSYLSKQETQYF. In nucleotides, the CDR3 is TGTGCCAGCAGTTACTTGTCTAAACAAGAGACCCAGTACTTC. This chain uses TRBV6-2 or TRBV6-3 with TRBJ2-5, with D hard to call. The CDR3 has 14 amino acids. With 1 base removed from V and 2 bases from J, the gap between germline ends came to 8 bases. Per the germline V gene, CDR1 is MNHEY and CDR2 is SVGEGT.